This TCR beta chain was obtained from a study of blood T cell repertoires in COVID-19. About the research overall: The analysed material was cDNA or gDNA that came from T cells, B-cell-depleted T cells, or PBMCs.

Using immunoSEQ multiplex PCR, the repertoire was profiled, and TCRdb retains in-frame clones only, with some absent. The table records over 100,000 clones, 80% to 95% of them present only once. Germline trimming cut 6 bases from V and 5 bases from J; bases unmatched to any gene: 9. The germline V gene encodes CDR1 MDHEN and CDR2 SYDVKM. The CDR3 runs 15 residues. The receptor was derived from a woman aged 45-65 years with COVID-19, enrolled during active disease. This chain uses TRBV28 with TRBJ1-4; 7 bases are shared with TRBD1. The sample consisted of peripheral blood. This chain's CDR3 is CASSPDRQGNEKLFF. In DNA, the CDR3 is TGTGCCAGCAGCCCGGACAGGCAAGGGAATGAAAAACTGTTTTTT. The whole variable domain, filled in from reference TRBV28 and TRBJ1-4, reads DVKVTQSSRYLVKRTGEKVFLECVQDMDHENMFWYRQDPGLGLRLIYFSYDVKMKEKGDIPEGYSVSREKKERFSLILESASTNQTSMYLCASSPDRQGNEKLFFGSGTQLSVL.